This paragraph covers one T cell receptor beta chain sequence. Adults between roughly 18 and 90 years of age took part from about two dozen US areas. Two consecutive negative NP/OP PCR tests, clearance, or resolved symptoms defined Cohort 3 recovery. This sample is part of a study of blood T cell repertoires in COVID-19. Looking at the study overall: Acute and convalescent COVID-19 specimens originated in the United States, Italy and Spain.

Method: immunoSEQ multiplex PCR; TCRdb's copy keeps in-frame clones and lacks some. The sample holds about 480,000 clones, approximately 91% seen once. Trimming left V 5 bases short and J 3 bases short, with 14 bases between. This CDR3 is 14 amino acids long. Germline V CDR1 and CDR2: SGHAT, FQNNGV. The TCR originated in a woman in her sixties who had recovered from COVID-19. The sequenced material came from PBMCs or T cells enriched from blood (not recorded which). V gene TRBV11-2 combines with J gene TRBJ2-7; D might be TRBD2 (6 bases). DNA for the CDR3: TGTGCCAGCAGCCCCACGGGACTTTACTACGAGCAGTACTTC. Translation: CASSPTGLYYEQYF.